This is a list of T cell receptor beta chains from one sample in a study of blood T cells in healthy people across ages. TCRdb called the 5' RACE reads again in MiXCR, with one record for every CDR3 protein. The sample holds some 900,000 distinct CDR3 sequences, around 26% seen once. The specimen sequenced was blood. The receptor source for this set is a woman aged 80 or over in good health. The CDR3 runs from the conserved cysteine through the conserved F or W.

V gene	CDR3 length	J gene	CDR3 protein
TRBV11-2	17	TRBJ2-5	CASSLDMGLAGKETQYF
TRBV2	10	TRBJ1-1	CAIQNTEAFF
TRBV29-1	11	TRBJ2-5	CSVEERETQYF
TRBV14	14	TRBJ1-1	CASSRMTASSEAFF
TRBV20-1	14	TRBJ1-5	CSVSQGWSNQPQHF
TRBV19	13	TRBJ2-7	CASRGQGSYEQYF
TRBV12-3/TRBV12-4	13	TRBJ2-3	CASRRPGTDTQYF
TRBV5-5	13	TRBJ2-2	CASSSDTTGELFF
TRBV6-5	12	TRBJ1-2	CTSSRSADGYTF
TRBV9	15	TRBJ2-3	CAGSARGGRTDTQYF
TRBV20-1	14	TRBJ2-3	CSARDPRVSDTQYF
TRBV12-3/TRBV12-4	14	TRBJ2-2	CASSPGVGTGELFF
TRBV20-1	16	TRBJ2-5	CSARPMGRGDLETQYF
TRBV3-1	14	TRBJ2-5	CASSHGGTSGGPYF
TRBV10-3	16	TRBJ2-3	CAISDAGQGAADTQYF
TRBV5-5	14	NA	CASSPRDRDNEQYF
TRBV15	13	TRBJ1-2	CATREAGRYGYTF
TRBV7-2	16	TRBJ2-5	CASSRRLAGVGETQYF
TRBV7-2	14	TRBJ2-1	CASSRGGGYNEQFF
TRBV12-3/TRBV12-4	14	TRBJ1-2	CASTRDSSNYGYTF
TRBV2	15	TRBJ1-2	CASSYWTGESYGYTF
TRBV6-2/TRBV6-3	17	TRBJ1-2	CASRRKGIAPNNYGYTF
TRBV4-3	14	TRBJ2-3	CASSQDFAGDTQYF
TRBV7-8	13	TRBJ1-2	CASSLEARAGYTF
TRBV20-1	15	NA	CSAPPSGGLPYEQYF
TRBV15	15	TRBJ2-7	CATSSRQVGSYEQYF
TRBV3-1	17	TRBJ2-6	CASSQDHRSSGANVLTF
TRBV6-6	17	TRBJ2-5	CASSYGQGVGYQETQYF
TRBV3-1	14	TRBJ1-2	CASSQSGQGYGHTF
TRBV12-3/TRBV12-4	16	TRBJ2-3	CASSLGQGIRTDTQYF
TRBV7-2	16	TRBJ1-2	CASSFLGAGMNYGYTF
TRBV7-2	13	TRBJ2-5	CASRTSGKETQYF
TRBV2	15	TRBJ2-5	CASSETGGTEKTQYF
TRBV12-3/TRBV12-4	15	TRBJ2-3	CASSQQGGSADAQYF
TRBV5-6	14	TRBJ1-1	CASSWDRLNTEAFF
TRBV4-2	16	TRBJ1-3	CASSQDWTAAGNTIYF
TRBV2	14	TRBJ1-5	CASSDRGGNQPQHF
TRBV4-2	15	TRBJ2-3	CASTLKEGGPDTQYF
TRBV20-1	14	TRBJ2-3	CSALAGGRADTQYF
TRBV12-3/TRBV12-4	12	TRBJ1-5	CASRGTGLPQHF
TRBV12-3/TRBV12-4	15	TRBJ2-3	CASSPDRLSTDAQYF
TRBV12-3/TRBV12-4	15	TRBJ2-5	CASRGQGPHQETQYF
TRBV5-1	15	TRBJ1-5	CASSLPDRGHQPQHF